This T cell receptor beta chain was sequenced in a study of shared clonotypes between healthy human individuals. Study outcomes and limitations: Apart from blood, nothing was sampled; tissue repertoires likely differ.

This was a deep-level run. Once extracted for a subset, genomic DNA was divided evenly among several immunoSEQ plates. Produced via immunoSEQ multiplex PCR; TCRdb's table is partial and in-frame only. In the table there are about 980,000 clones, over 60% of which are singletons. As to this clone: Its cognate antigen is unknown.

The germline CDR1 and CDR2 sequences are SGHTS and YDEGEE. The CDR3 contains 14 residues. The trim removed 4 bases at V and 1 base at J, leaving 4 bases unmatched. This sequence originates from a young man in good health. J is TRBJ1-1 and V is TRBV5-8, with 7 nucleotides matching TRBD1. Source material: memory CD4+ T cells sorted from blood. Stated subset: CD45RA-negative fraction. The CDR3, as DNA: TGTGCCAGCAGCGGGACAGTGAGGAACACTGAAGCTTTCTTT. Its protein is CASSGTVRNTEAFF.